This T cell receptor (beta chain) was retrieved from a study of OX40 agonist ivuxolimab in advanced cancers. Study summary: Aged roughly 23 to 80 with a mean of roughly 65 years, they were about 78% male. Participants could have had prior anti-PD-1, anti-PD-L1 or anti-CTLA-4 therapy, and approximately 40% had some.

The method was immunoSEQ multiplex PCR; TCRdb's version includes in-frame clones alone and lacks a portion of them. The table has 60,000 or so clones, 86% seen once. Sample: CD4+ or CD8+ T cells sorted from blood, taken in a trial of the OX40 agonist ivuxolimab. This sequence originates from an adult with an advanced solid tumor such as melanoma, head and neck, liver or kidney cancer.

CDR3 region: CASSLGNQPQHF. CDR3 DNA: TGTGCCAGCAGTTTGGGCAATCAGCCCCAGCATTTT. V usage is TRBV7-9 and J usage is TRBJ1-5; the D is unclear. Trimming pared 6 bases from V and 2 bases from J, leaving 5 bases between. The CDR3 runs to 12 residues. The germline gives CDR1 SEHNR, CDR2 FQNEAQ (reference sequence).